Described below is a single T cell receptor beta chain sequence and its context. What it binds is unknown. At sampling all donors were nominally healthy, likely with unrecorded immune exposures. The sample is drawn from a study of cytomegalovirus exposure and HLA in healthy donors. General study results and limits: Many donors shared some public TCRs, even though most TCR sequences were rare. TCR beta chains numbering more than 150 were designated cytomegalovirus-associated. Testing in vitro showed a few CMV-associated chains specific for CMV antigens.

Germline V gene data show CDR1 as SGHAT and CDR2 as FQNNGV. The CDR3 totals 14 residues. V was clipped by 0 bases and J by 2 bases, with 5 bases between them. Vbeta (60) and Jbeta (13) primers were used in the PCR. Data came from immunoSEQ multiplex PCR; TCRdb stores just in-frame clones and leaves some out. The data contain 110,000 to 150,000 clones, 70% to 85% of them singletons. Sequenced: PBMCs. This TCR was recovered from a woman in her fifties or sixties in good health and CMV-seropositive. The gene calls are TRBV11-2 and TRBJ1-5, with D unresolved. CDR3 protein: CASSLDGGNQPQHF. CDR3 sequence (DNA): TGTGCCAGCAGCTTAGACGGGGGCAATCAGCCCCAGCATTTT.